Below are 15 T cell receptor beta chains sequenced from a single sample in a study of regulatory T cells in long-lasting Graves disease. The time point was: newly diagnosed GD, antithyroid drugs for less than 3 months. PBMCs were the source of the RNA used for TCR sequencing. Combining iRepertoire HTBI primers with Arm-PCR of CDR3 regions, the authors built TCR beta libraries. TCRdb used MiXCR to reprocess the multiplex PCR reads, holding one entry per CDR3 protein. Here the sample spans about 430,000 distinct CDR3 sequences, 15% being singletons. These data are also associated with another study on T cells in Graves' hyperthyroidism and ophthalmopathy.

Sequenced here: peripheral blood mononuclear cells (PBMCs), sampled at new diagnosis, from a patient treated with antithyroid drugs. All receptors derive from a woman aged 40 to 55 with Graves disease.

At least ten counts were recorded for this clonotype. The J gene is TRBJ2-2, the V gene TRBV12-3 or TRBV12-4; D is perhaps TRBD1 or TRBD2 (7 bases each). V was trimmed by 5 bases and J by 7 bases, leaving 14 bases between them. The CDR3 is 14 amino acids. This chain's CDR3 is CASSQGGGIGELFF. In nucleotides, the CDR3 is TGTGCCAGCAGTCAGGGGGGGGGTATCGGGGAGCTGTTTTTT.

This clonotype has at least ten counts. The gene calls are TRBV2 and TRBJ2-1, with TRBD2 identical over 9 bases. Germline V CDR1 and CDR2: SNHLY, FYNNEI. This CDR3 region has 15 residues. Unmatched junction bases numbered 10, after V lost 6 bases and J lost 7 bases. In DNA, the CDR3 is TGTGCCAGCAGGATCCTAGCGGGATCGGTAAATGAGCAGTTCTTC. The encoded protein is CASRILAGSVNEQFF.

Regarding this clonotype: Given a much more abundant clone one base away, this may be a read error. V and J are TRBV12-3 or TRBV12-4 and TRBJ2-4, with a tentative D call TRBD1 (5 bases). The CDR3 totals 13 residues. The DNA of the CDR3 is TGTGCCGGCAGTTTACGCCAGGGCGGCATTCAGTACTTC. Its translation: CAGSLRQGGIQYF.

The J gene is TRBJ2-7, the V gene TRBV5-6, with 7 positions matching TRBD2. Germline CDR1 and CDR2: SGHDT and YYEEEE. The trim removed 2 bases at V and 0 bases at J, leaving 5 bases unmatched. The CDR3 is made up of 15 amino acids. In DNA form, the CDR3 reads TGTGCCAGCAGCTTAGTAGGGGACTACTCCTACGAGCAGTACTTC. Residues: CASSLVGDYSYEQYF.

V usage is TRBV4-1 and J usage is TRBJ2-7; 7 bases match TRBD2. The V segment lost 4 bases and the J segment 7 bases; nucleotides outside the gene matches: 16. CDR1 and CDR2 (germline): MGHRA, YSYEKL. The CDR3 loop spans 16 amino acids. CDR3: CASSPLGWRETSEQYF. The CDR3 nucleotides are TGCGCCAGCAGCCCATTAGGGTGGCGGGAGACTAGTGAGCAGTACTTC.

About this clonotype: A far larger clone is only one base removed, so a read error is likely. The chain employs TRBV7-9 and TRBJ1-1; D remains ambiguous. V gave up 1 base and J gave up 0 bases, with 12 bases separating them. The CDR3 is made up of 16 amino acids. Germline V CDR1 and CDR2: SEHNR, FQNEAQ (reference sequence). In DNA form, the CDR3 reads TGTGCCAGCAGCTTAGAGTATGGAGGACTGAACACTGAAGCTTTCTTT. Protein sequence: CASSLEYGGLNTEAFF.

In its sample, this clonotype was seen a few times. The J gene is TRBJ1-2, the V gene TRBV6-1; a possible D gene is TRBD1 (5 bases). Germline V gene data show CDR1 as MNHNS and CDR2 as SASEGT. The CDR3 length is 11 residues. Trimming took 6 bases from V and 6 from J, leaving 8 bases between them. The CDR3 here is CASRGAHGYTF. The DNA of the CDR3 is TGTGCCAGCAGAGGGGCGCATGGCTACACCTTC.

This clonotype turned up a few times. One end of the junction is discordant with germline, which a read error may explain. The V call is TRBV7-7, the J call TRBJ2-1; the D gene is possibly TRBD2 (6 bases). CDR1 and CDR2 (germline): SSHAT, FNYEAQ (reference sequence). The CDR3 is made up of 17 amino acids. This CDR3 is CASSLGGALSSYNEQFF. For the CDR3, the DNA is TGTGCTAGCAGCTTAGGAGGGGCTCTGAGCTCCTACAATGAGCAGTTCTTC. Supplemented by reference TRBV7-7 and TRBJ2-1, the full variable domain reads GAGVSQSPRYKVTKRGQDVTLRCDPISSHATLYWYQQALGQGPEFLTYFNYEAQPDKSGLPSDRFSAERPEGSISTLTIQRTEQRDSAMYRCASSLGGALSSYNEQFFGPGTRLTVL.

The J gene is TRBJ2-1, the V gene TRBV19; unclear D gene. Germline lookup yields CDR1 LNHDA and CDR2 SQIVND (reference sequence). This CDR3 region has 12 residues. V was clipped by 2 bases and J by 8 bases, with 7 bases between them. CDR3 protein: CASSIRDDEQFF. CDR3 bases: TGTGCCAGTAGTATAAGGGATGATGAGCAGTTCTTC.

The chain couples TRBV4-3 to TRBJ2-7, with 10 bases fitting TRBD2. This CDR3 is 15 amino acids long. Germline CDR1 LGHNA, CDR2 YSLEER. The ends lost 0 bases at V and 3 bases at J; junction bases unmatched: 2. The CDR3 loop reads CASSQDIAGGYEQYF. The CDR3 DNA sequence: TGCGCCAGCAGCCAAGATATAGCGGGAGGCTACGAGCAGTACTTC.

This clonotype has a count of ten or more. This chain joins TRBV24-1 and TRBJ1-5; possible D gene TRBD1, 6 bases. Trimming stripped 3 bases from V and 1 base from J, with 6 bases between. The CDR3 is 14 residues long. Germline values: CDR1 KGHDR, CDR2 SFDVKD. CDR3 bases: TGTGCCACCAGTGATACAGGGAGCAATCAGCCCCAGCATTTT. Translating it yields CATSDTGSNQPQHF.

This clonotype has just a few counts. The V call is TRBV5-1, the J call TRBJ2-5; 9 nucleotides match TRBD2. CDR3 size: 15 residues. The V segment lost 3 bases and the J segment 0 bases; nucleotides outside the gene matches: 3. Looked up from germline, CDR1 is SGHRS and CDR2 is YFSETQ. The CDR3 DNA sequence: TGCGCCAGCAGCTATCGGACTAGCGACCAAGAGACCCAGTACTTC. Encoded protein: CASSYRTSDQETQYF.

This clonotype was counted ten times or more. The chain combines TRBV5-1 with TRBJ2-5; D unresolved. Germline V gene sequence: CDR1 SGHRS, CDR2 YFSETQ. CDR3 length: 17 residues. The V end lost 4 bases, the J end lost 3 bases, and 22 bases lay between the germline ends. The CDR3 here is CASSQQLASNGKETQYF. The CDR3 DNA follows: TGCGCCAGCAGCCAACAATTAGCTTCAAACGGCAAAGAGACCCAGTACTTC.

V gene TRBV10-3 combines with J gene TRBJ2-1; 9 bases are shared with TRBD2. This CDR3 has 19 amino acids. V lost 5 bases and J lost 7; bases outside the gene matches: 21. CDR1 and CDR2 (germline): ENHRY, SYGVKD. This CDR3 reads CAISTKRPAWAGGGNEQFF. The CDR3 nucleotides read TGTGCCATCAGTACCAAAAGGCCGGCATGGGCGGGAGGGGGGAATGAGCAGTTCTTC.

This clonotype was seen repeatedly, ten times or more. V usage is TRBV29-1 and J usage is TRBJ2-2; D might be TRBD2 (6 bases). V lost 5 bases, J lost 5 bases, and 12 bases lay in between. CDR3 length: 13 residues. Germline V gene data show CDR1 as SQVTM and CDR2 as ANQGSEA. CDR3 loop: CSVRREVTGELFF. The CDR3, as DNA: TGCAGCGTTCGGAGGGAGGTGACCGGGGAGCTGTTTTTT.